A selection of T cell receptor beta chains follows, all from one sample in a study of radiation and T cells in renal cell carcinoma. Libraries were prepared by immunoSEQ multiplex PCR; TCRdb keeps only in-frame clonotypes and omits some of them. Of around 99,000 clones listed, roughly 84% are singletons. The sequenced sample was blood, obtained from a patient whose treatment included radiotherapy and nephrectomy. These receptors came from a man aged 55 to 70 with renal cell carcinoma. Both conserved end residues are part of each CDR3. D genes are given only for firm matches. The size of a clone is reported for some rows only, either as once, few or many, or as a class for expanded clones.

.	TRBD1	TRBV7-2	TRBJ2-6	TGTGCCAGCAGCCGGAGGACAGGGAACTCTGGGGCCAACGTCCTGACTTTC	CASSRRTGNSGANVLTF
.	.	TRBV28	TRBJ1-1	TGTGCCAGCATACCGCAAATGAGGGGTACTGAAGCTTTCTTT	CASIPQMRGTEAFF
.	.	TRBV27	TRBJ2-3	TGTGCCAGCAGTCTAAGGGGACCTCTTGGCACAGATACGCAGTATTTT	CASSLRGPLGTDTQYF
few	.	TRBV7-2	TRBJ2-1	TGTGCCAGCAGCCGGGGGAGCTCCTACAATGAGCAGTTCTTC	CASSRGSSYNEQFF
.	.	TRBV5-6	TRBJ2-7	TGTGCCAGCAGCTTTGCGGGAAGCCCTTACGAGCAGTACTTC	CASSFAGSPYEQYF
.	TRBD1	TRBV27	TRBJ2-5	TGTGCCAGCACGAGGGACAGGGGTGACCAAGAGACCCAGTACTTC	CASTRDRGDQETQYF
.	.	TRBV28	TRBJ1-1	TGTGCCAGCAGTCCCCCCGCCCCGTCGAGTGAAGCTTTCTTT	CASSPPAPSSEAFF
once	.	TRBV28	TRBJ1-2	TGTGCCAGCAGCCCGGACAGTCTCTATGGCTACACCTTC	CASSPDSLYGYTF
few	TRBD1	TRBV4-2	TRBJ1-4	TGTGCCAGCAGCCAGGCCCCCGGGACAGGGGGCGAAAAACTGTTTTTT	CASSQAPGTGGEKLFF
.	.	TRBV13	TRBJ1-3	TGTGCCAGCAGCTTAGGTCCGGGAGACTCTGGAAACACCATATATTTT	CASSLGPGDSGNTIYF
.	.	TRBV27	TRBJ1-5	TGTGCCAGCAGTTCGTACAGCTATCAGCCCCAGCATTTT	CASSSYSYQPQHF
.	TRBD2	TRBV9	TRBJ2-7	TGTGCCAGCAGCCCCCGGGGTAGCGGGCCCTACGAGCAGTACTTC	CASSPRGSGPYEQYF
.	.	TRBV5-1	TRBJ2-3	TGCGCCAGCAGCTTGGAACTTCGACGTCCAGATACGCAGTATTTT	CASSLELRRPDTQYF
.	.	TRBV30	TRBJ2-7	TGTGCCTGGAGCAGCGGTTTCTACGAGCAGTACTTC	CAWSSGFYEQYF
.	.	TRBV6-5	TRBJ1-2	TGTGCCAGCAGTTTATCAGGGGACCCATTAAATGGCTACACCTTC	CASSLSGDPLNGYTF
.	.	TRBV19	TRBJ1-1	TGTGCCAGTAACACCCCCACTTTTATGAACACTGAAGCTTTCTTT	CASNTPTFMNTEAFF
.	.	TRBV19	TRBJ1-5	TGTGCCAGTAGTTTCCTGGGGAATCCCCAGCATTTT	CASSFLGNPQHF
.	.	TRBV10-3	TRBJ2-7	TGTGCCATCAGTGATTATCGGGGCAGGACGACCTACGAGCAGTACTTC	CAISDYRGRTTYEQYF
.	TRBD1	TRBV13	TRBJ2-3	TGTGCCAGCAGCTCTCGGGACAGCCCGGGCTTCGATACGCAGTATTTT	CASSSRDSPGFDTQYF
.	.	TRBV2	TRBJ2-2	TGTGCCAGCAGTACTACTCCCTACACCGGGGAGCTGTTTTTT	CASSTTPYTGELFF
.	.	TRBV6-5	TRBJ1-1	TGTGCCGGCAAGACTTTTCCGGGCCCCAACACTGAAGCTTTCTTT	CAGKTFPGPNTEAFF
few	.	TRBV28	TRBJ1-2	TGTGCCAGCAGTCAAGCAGGGTCTGGCTACACCTTC	CASSQAGSGYTF
once	.	TRBV25-1	TRBJ1-6	TGTGCCAGCAGTGAATCCTTGACGGTGGTGTCACCCCTCCACTTT	CASSESLTVVSPLHF
.	TRBD2	TRBV27	TRBJ2-7	TGTGCCAGCAGTTCACTCCTAGGCGGGGGGGTCCACGAGCAGTACTTC	CASSSLLGGGVHEQYF
.	TRBD1	TRBV19	TRBJ1-2	TGTGCCAGTAGTTTCCGGGACAGGGGGCTGAATGGCTACACCTTC	CASSFRDRGLNGYTF
.	TRBD1	TRBV6-6	TRBJ2-2	TGTGCCAGCAGTTTGGGACAGGCTAAGGGATCCGGGGAGCTGTTTTTT	CASSLGQAKGSGELFF
.	TRBD1	TRBV29-1	TRBJ2-7	TGCAGCGGAGGGACAGGGTCTGGCTACGAGCAGTACTTC	CSGGTGSGYEQYF
.	.	TRBV5-5	TRBJ2-7	TGTGCCAGCAGCGTAAACAGGGTCCGGTACGAGCAGTACTTC	CASSVNRVRYEQYF
few	.	TRBV11-2	TRBJ1-2	TGTGCCAGCAGCTTGGACGTATTCGGTGGCTACACCTTC	CASSLDVFGGYTF
.	.	TRBV28	TRBJ1-4	TGTGCCAGCAGGCGGTTGGGACATCCGAATGAAAAACTGTTTTTT	CASRRLGHPNEKLFF
.	TRBD1	TRBV9	TRBJ1-5	TGTGCCAGCAGCCCGACAGGGGGTTACAATCAGCCCCAGCATTTT	CASSPTGGYNQPQHF
.	.	TRBV5-4	TRBJ2-1	TGTGCCAGCAGCCTCTGGGATGAGCAGTTCTTC	CASSLWDEQFF
.	TRBD2	TRBV5-1	TRBJ2-3	TGCGCCAGCAGCTTGGGCGCGGGAGTTGCAGATACGCAGTATTTT	CASSLGAGVADTQYF
.	.	TRBV4-3	TRBJ2-2	TGCGCCAGCAGCCAACCGCGGAGCACCGGGGAGCTGTTTTTT	CASSQPRSTGELFF
.	.	TRBV19	TRBJ1-5	TGTGCCAGTAGTGGCGGGGGGTGGAAGCCCCAGCATTTT	CASSGGGWKPQHF
.	.	TRBV7-6	TRBJ2-1	TGTGCCAGCAGCTTCCCGCCATCCCCCTCGGGGCCCACCAGATACAATGAGCAGTTCTTC	CASSFPPSPSGPTRYNEQFF
.	.	TRBV6-1	TRBJ2-7	TGTGCCAGCACGACACAGTCCTACGAGCAGTACTTC	CASTTQSYEQYF
.	.	TRBV6-5	TRBJ1-2	TGTGCCAGCAGTCTTGGATACTATGGCTACACCTTC	CASSLGYYGYTF
many	.	TRBV4-2	TRBJ1-5	TGTGCCAGCAGCCAAGTTTCGGGGAATCAGCCCCAGCATTTT	CASSQVSGNQPQHF
.	.	TRBV4-3	TRBJ2-3	TGCGCCAGCAGCCAAGAGCGAGTTTCTAGCACAGATACGCAGTATTTT	CASSQERVSSTDTQYF
.	.	TRBV28	TRBJ2-7	TGTGCCAGCAGTTTACCGGTATTCAGTCGCGGGGACGAGCAGTACTTC	CASSLPVFSRGDEQYF
.	TRBD1	TRBV6-6	TRBJ2-6	TGTGCCAGCAGTGCCACAGGGGATTCTGGGGCCAACGTCCTGACTTTC	CASSATGDSGANVLTF
.	TRBD2	TRBV7-2	TRBJ2-7	TGTGCCAGCAGCTCTTCTAGCGGGAGGGGCACCTACGAGCAGTACTTC	CASSSSSGRGTYEQYF
.	.	TRBV5-1	TRBJ2-1	TGCGCCAGCAGCTCAGGGGGGCGGGACAATGAGCAGTTCTTC	CASSSGGRDNEQFF
.	TRBD2	TRBV5-1	TRBJ2-1	TGCGCCAGCAGCTTGGAGCTCCGGGACTACTACAATGAGCAGTTCTTC	CASSLELRDYYNEQFF
.	.	TRBV5-1	TRBJ2-1	TGCGCCAGCAGCTTTAAGGCGGGACGAAACAATGAGCAGTTCTTC	CASSFKAGRNNEQFF
few	.	TRBV21-1	TRBJ1-1	TGTGCCAGCAGCAAAGTAGGGAGGACTGAAGCTTTCTTT	CASSKVGRTEAFF
.	.	TRBV6-6	TRBJ1-6	TGTGCCAGCAGTTACTCGCGTATCACCCTCCACTTT	CASSYSRITLHF
.	.	TRBV7-9	TRBJ2-7	TGTGCCAGCAGCTTATCTTGGACAGAGATCCCCTACGAGCAGTACTTC	CASSLSWTEIPYEQYF
.	.	TRBV5-1	TRBJ1-1	TGCGCCAGCAGCTTGGACGGTGGGGGGCGGACTGAAGCTTTCTTT	CASSLDGGGRTEAFF